This T cell receptor beta chain was identified in a study of blood T cells in healthy people across ages. With a J-beta primer mix and a sample-barcoded 5' primer, a second PCR ran roughly 6 to 11 cycles. Through a template-switch adaptor with 12 random nucleotides, each cDNA molecule received a tag. MiXCR was run by TCRdb on the 5' RACE reads, yielding one entry per CDR3 protein. The data show roughly 900,000 distinct CDR3 sequences, around 48% seen once. There were at least 6 micrograms of total RNA extracted from every sample. Findings and caveats of the study: Samples with more naive T cells showed higher observed beta diversity.

With respect to this clonotype: What it recognizes is unknown.

Between the trimmed V and J ends, which lost 2 bases and 7 bases, there was a span of 14 bases. CDR1 and CDR2 (germline): MNHNY, SVGAGI (reference sequence). The CDR3 is made up of 14 amino acids. This chain uses TRBV6-6 with TRBJ1-2; no clear D. This TCR derives from a man between 25 and 39 years old in good health. Specimen: blood. CDR3 amino acids: CASSYDGRRGGYTF. In DNA, the CDR3 is TGTGCCAGCAGTTACGACGGGCGACGTGGTGGCTACACCTTC.